This is a list of T cell receptor beta chains from one sample in a study of T cell responses to AZD1222 COVID-19 vaccine. The assay was immunoSEQ multiplex PCR, and TCRdb's table has in-frame clones only and misses some. The top ten clones hold around 1.1% of a sample with 45,000 or so clones, roughly 89% of them seen once. Source: peripheral blood, taken 28 days after the second AZD1222 dose. These receptors were taken from an adult who received the AZD1222 COVID-19 vaccine. Each CDR3 is given with its conserved first and last residue. D genes are given only for firm matches. The size entry is marked missing in some rows and otherwise reads once, few, many or a size class.

length: 15; size: -; V: TRBV4-1; D: -; J: TRBJ2-7; CDR3: CASSQDISPYYEQYF; DNA: TGCGCCAGCAGCCAAGATATTAGTCCCTATTACGAGCAGTACTTC
length: 17; size: -; V: TRBV19; D: TRBD2; J: TRBJ2-1; CDR3: CASSWGTSGGTYNEQFF; DNA: TGTGCCAGTAGTTGGGGGACTAGCGGGGGTACCTACAATGAGCAGTTCTTC
length: 15; size: -; V: TRBV6-5; D: TRBD2; J: TRBJ2-3; CDR3: CASRRLAGVPDTQYF; DNA: TGTGCCAGCAGGAGACTAGCGGGAGTCCCAGATACGCAGTATTTT
length: 15; size: -; V: TRBV4-1; D: -; J: TRBJ2-7; CDR3: CASSQGSSAAYEQYF; DNA: TGCGCCAGCAGCCAAGGAAGTAGCGCCGCCTACGAGCAGTACTTC
length: 14; size: -; V: TRBV6-5; D: -; J: TRBJ1-5; CDR3: CASSYSAGGWPQHF; DNA: TGTGCCAGCAGTTACTCGGCAGGTGGTTGGCCCCAGCATTTT
length: 15; size: -; V: TRBV2; D: -; J: TRBJ1-2; CDR3: CASSESEGTVRGYTF; DNA: TGTGCCAGCAGTGAGTCGGAGGGTACGGTGCGCGGCTACACCTTC
length: 13; size: -; V: TRBV3-1/TRBV3-2; D: TRBD1; J: TRBJ1-2; CDR3: CASSRQGFDGYTF; DNA: TGTGCCAGCAGCCGACAGGGGTTCGATGGCTACACCTTC
length: 15; size: -; V: TRBV4-1; D: TRBD2; J: TRBJ2-7; CDR3: CASSQVSVAGHEQYF; DNA: TGCGCCAGCAGCCAAGTTTCGGTAGCGGGGCACGAGCAGTACTTC
length: 11; size: -; V: TRBV6-5; D: -; J: TRBJ2-7; CDR3: CASREMGEQYF; DNA: TGTGCCAGCCGGGAGATGGGAGAGCAGTACTTC
length: 16; size: -; V: TRBV29-1; D: TRBD2; J: TRBJ2-5; CDR3: CSVDGLAGERQETQYF; DNA: TGCAGCGTTGATGGGCTAGCGGGAGAAAGGCAAGAGACCCAGTACTTC
length: 12; size: -; V: TRBV6-5; D: TRBD1; J: TRBJ2-2; CDR3: CASQGAPGELFF; DNA: TGTGCCAGTCAGGGGGCTCCCGGGGAGCTGTTTTTT
length: 14; size: -; V: TRBV28; D: TRBD1; J: TRBJ1-2; CDR3: CASSLPGGHYGYTF; DNA: TGTGCCAGCAGTTTGCCAGGGGGGCACTATGGCTACACCTTC
length: 16; size: once; V: TRBV18; D: -; J: TRBJ1-1; CDR3: CASSPGGVGANTEAFF; DNA: TGTGCCAGCTCACCGGGCGGCGTGGGGGCGAACACTGAAGCTTTCTTT
length: 15; size: -; V: TRBV7-2; D: TRBD1; J: TRBJ2-7; CDR3: CASSQGGVRTYEQYF; DNA: TGTGCCAGCAGCCAAGGGGGCGTACGGACCTACGAGCAGTACTTC
length: 13; size: -; V: TRBV29-1; D: -; J: TRBJ1-1; CDR3: CSVEYGGHTEAFF; DNA: TGCAGCGTTGAATATGGAGGCCACACTGAAGCTTTCTTT
length: 16; size: -; V: TRBV9; D: TRBD2; J: TRBJ2-2; CDR3: CASSLRTSSATGELFF; DNA: TGTGCCAGCAGCCTGCGGACTAGCAGTGCCACCGGGGAGCTGTTTTTT
length: 12; size: once; V: TRBV19; D: TRBD1; J: TRBJ2-7; CDR3: CASRRDRGEQYF; DNA: TGTGCCAGTAGGCGGGACAGGGGCGAGCAGTACTTC
length: 15; size: -; V: TRBV19; D: -; J: TRBJ1-2; CDR3: CASSHAGEDGDGYTF; DNA: TGTGCCAGTAGTCACGCCGGGGAAGACGGAGATGGCTACACCTTC
length: 13; size: once; V: TRBV19; D: -; J: TRBJ1-2; CDR3: CASRGLGAYGYTF; DNA: TGTGCCAGTAGGGGACTAGGAGCCTATGGCTACACCTTC
length: 18; size: -; V: TRBV5-1; D: TRBD2; J: TRBJ2-1; CDR3: CASSLETSGRRLSGEQFF; DNA: TGCGCCAGCAGCTTGGAGACTAGCGGGAGGAGATTAAGTGGTGAGCAGTTCTTC
length: 15; size: few; V: TRBV5-1; D: TRBD1; J: TRBJ2-2; CDR3: CASSLQGVGTGELFF; DNA: TGCGCCAGCAGTTTACAGGGGGTCGGCACCGGGGAGCTGTTTTTT
length: 14; size: -; V: TRBV30; D: TRBD2; J: TRBJ2-5; CDR3: CAWNLAGGRETQYF; DNA: TGTGCCTGGAATCTAGCGGGAGGGCGCGAGACCCAGTACTTC
length: 18; size: -; V: TRBV4-1; D: TRBD2; J: TRBJ2-1; CDR3: CASSQGLAGGPSYNEQFF; DNA: TGCGCCAGCAGCCAAGGGCTAGCGGGAGGGCCGTCCTACAATGAGCAGTTCTTC
length: 16; size: -; V: TRBV7-2; D: TRBD2; J: TRBJ2-1; CDR3: CASSPQLAGGYNEQFF; DNA: TGTGCCAGCAGCCCCCAACTAGCGGGAGGATACAATGAGCAGTTCTTC
length: 15; size: -; V: TRBV3-1/TRBV3-2; D: TRBD2; J: TRBJ2-7; CDR3: CASAPMLAGIYEQYF; DNA: TGTGCCAGCGCCCCCATGCTAGCGGGTATCTACGAGCAGTACTTC
length: 16; size: -; V: TRBV29-1; D: TRBD2; J: TRBJ2-1; CDR3: CSVKTSGGTLYNEQFF; DNA: TGCAGCGTTAAAACTAGCGGAGGAACACTGTACAATGAGCAGTTCTTC
length: 15; size: -; V: TRBV6-6; D: TRBD2; J: TRBJ2-5; CDR3: CASSYAPTSGPPQYF; DNA: TGTGCCAGCAGTTACGCTCCAACTAGCGGGCCCCCCCAGTACTTC
length: 13; size: -; V: TRBV7-2; D: -; J: TRBJ1-5; CDR3: CASSQQGSRPQHF; DNA: TGTGCCAGCAGCCAACAGGGTAGCAGGCCCCAGCATTTT
length: 16; size: -; V: TRBV27; D: TRBD2; J: TRBJ2-7; CDR3: CASSLFGTSESYEQYF; DNA: TGTGCCAGCAGTTTATTTGGGACTAGCGAGTCCTACGAGCAGTACTTC
length: 13; size: -; V: TRBV4-1; D: -; J: TRBJ2-5; CDR3: CASSLLFRETQYF; DNA: TGCGCCAGCAGCCTACTCTTCCGGGAGACCCAGTACTTC
length: 13; size: few; V: TRBV5-4; D: -; J: TRBJ2-5; CDR3: CASRRGTQETQYF; DNA: TGTGCCAGCAGGCGGGGCACGCAAGAGACCCAGTACTTC
length: 16; size: -; V: TRBV29-1; D: TRBD2; J: TRBJ2-3; CDR3: CSVVGNTSGSTDTQYF; DNA: TGCAGCGTTGTGGGGAATACTAGCGGAAGCACAGATACGCAGTATTTT
length: 14; size: -; V: TRBV9; D: -; J: TRBJ1-5; CDR3: CASSVAGGGWPQHF; DNA: TGTGCCAGCAGCGTAGCTGGGGGCGGGTGGCCCCAGCATTTT
length: 13; size: -; V: TRBV6-5; D: -; J: TRBJ2-1; CDR3: CASSFRAYNEQFF; DNA: TGTGCCAGCAGTTTCCGGGCCTACAATGAGCAGTTCTTC
length: 14; size: -; V: TRBV19; D: TRBD1; J: TRBJ2-1; CDR3: CASQRGQNYNEQFF; DNA: TGTGCCAGTCAGAGGGGGCAAAATTACAATGAGCAGTTCTTC
length: 10; size: -; V: TRBV6-5; D: -; J: TRBJ2-7; CDR3: CASNRREQYF; DNA: TGTGCCAGCAACAGACGTGAGCAGTACTTC
length: 15; size: -; V: TRBV11-2; D: -; J: TRBJ2-1; CDR3: CASSLVVAPHNEQFF; DNA: TGTGCCAGCAGCTTAGTTGTAGCGCCCCACAATGAGCAGTTCTTC
length: 15; size: -; V: TRBV19; D: -; J: TRBJ1-2; CDR3: CASSIDPAENYGYTF; DNA: TGTGCCAGTAGTATAGATCCGGCAGAGAACTATGGCTACACCTTC
length: 15; size: -; V: TRBV27; D: TRBD1; J: TRBJ1-2; CDR3: CASSRNSGQGYGYTF; DNA: TGTGCCAGCAGTCGTAACTCGGGACAGGGGTATGGCTACACCTTC